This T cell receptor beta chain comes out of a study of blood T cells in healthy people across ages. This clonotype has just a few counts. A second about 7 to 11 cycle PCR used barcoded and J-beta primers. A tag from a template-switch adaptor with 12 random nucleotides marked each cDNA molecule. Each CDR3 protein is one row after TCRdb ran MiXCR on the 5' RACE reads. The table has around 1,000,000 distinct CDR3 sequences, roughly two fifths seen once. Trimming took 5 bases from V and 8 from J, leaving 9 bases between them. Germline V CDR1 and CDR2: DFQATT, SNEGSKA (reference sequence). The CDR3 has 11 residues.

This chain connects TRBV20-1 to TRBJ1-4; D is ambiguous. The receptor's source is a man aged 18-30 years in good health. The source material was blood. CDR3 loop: CSASQQEKLFF. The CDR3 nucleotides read TGCAGTGCTTCCCAGCAGGAAAAACTGTTTTTT.